The present TCR beta chain was sequenced within a study of blood T cells in healthy people across ages. A J-beta primer mix and a sample-barcoded 5' primer were used in a second PCR of roughly 6 to 12 cycles. TCRdb itself ran the 5' RACE reads through MiXCR, one entry per CDR3 protein. The table lists over 1,500,000 distinct CDR3 sequences, around 50% of them singletons, with about 2.1% in the top ten. CDR3 length equals 11 residues. Looked up from germline, CDR1 is SGHRS and CDR2 is YFSETQ. Material for sequencing was blood. The clonotype comes from a woman aged 40 to 50 in good health. The chain is built from TRBV5-1 and TRBJ2-5, with a weak D call TRBD1 (5 bases). The J call may be incorrect, as the DNA end agrees better with TRBJ2-7. The CDR3 DNA is TGCGCCAGCAGGACAGATAACGAGCAGTACTTC. Its protein product is CASRTDNEQYF.